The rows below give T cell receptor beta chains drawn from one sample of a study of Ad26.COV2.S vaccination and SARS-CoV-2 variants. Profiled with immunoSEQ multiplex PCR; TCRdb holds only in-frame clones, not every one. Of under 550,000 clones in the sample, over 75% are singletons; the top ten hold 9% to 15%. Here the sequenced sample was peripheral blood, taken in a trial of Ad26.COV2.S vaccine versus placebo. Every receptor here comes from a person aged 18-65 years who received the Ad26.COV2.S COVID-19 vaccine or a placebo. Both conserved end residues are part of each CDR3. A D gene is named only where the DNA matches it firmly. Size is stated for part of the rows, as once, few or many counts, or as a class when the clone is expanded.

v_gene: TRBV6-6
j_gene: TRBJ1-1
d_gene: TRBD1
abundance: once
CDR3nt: TGTGCCAGCAGCCAGACAGGGGGCGGCACTGAAGCTTTCTTT
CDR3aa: CASSQTGGGTEAFF

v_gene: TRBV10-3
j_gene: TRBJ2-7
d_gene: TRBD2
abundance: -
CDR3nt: TGTGCCATCGGGTTGGCTAGCGGGAGTTTTAACGAGCAGTACTTC
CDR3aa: CAIGLASGSFNEQYF

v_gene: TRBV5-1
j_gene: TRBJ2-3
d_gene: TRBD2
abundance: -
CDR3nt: TGCGCCAGCAGCTTGGGTAGCGGGATTCCAGATACGCAGTATTTT
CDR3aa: CASSLGSGIPDTQYF

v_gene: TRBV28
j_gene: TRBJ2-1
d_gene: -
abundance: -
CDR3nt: TGTGCCAGCAGTTTAACGGGAGTGGGTAATGAGCAGTTCTTC
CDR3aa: CASSLTGVGNEQFF

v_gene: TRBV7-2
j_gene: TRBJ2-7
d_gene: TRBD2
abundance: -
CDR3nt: TGTGCCAGCAGCCTAGGGCAACTAGCGGGAGGCTACGAGCAGTACTTC
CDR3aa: CASSLGQLAGGYEQYF

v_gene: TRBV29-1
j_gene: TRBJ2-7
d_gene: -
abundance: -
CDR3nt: TGCAGCGTTGAAGACTGGAACTACGAGCAGTACTTC
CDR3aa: CSVEDWNYEQYF

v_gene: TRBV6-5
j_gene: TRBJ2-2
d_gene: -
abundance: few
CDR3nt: TGTGCCAGCAGTTACTCGATTGGGCAGGGAAGGAGTGAGCTGTTTTTT
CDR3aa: CASSYSIGQGRSELFF

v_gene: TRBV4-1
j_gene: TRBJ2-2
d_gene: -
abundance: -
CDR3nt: TGCGCCAGCAGCCAAGAGCTAGGGACTTATAACACCGGGGAGCTGTTTTTT
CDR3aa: CASSQELGTYNTGELFF

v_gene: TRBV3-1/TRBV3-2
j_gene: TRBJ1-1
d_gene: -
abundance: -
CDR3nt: TGTGCCAGCAGCCAATTGAGTTTGCCCAATGGGGGTGAAGCTTTCTTT
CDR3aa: CASSQLSLPNGGEAFF

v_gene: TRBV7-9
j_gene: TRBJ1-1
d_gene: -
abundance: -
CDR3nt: TGTGCCAGCAGCCCATCAATTGGGAACACTGAAGCTTTCTTT
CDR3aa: CASSPSIGNTEAFF

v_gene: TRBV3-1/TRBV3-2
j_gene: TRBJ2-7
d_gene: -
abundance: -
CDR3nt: TGTGCCAGCAGCCTAAGGGCGGGAACCACCCCCTACGAGCAGTACTTC
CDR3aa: CASSLRAGTTPYEQYF

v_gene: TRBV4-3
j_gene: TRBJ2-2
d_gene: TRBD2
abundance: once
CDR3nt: TGCGCCAGCAGCCAAGAGGGACTAGCCGTTCGCGCCGGGGAGCTGTTTTTT
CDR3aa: CASSQEGLAVRAGELFF

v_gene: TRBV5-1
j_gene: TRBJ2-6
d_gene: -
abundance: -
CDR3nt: TGCGCCAGCAGCCCGGGACTGATCTCTGGGGCCAACGTCCTGACTTTC
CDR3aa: CASSPGLISGANVLTF

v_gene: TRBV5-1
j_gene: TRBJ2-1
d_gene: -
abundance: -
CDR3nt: TGCGCCAGCAGCTTGGGGGTCGGAAGCTCCTACAATGAGCAGTTCTTC
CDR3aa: CASSLGVGSSYNEQFF

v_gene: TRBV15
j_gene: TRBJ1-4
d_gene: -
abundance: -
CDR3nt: TGTGCCACCAGCAGAGATAGGGGAGGAGAAGAAAAACTGTTTTTT
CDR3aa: CATSRDRGGEEKLFF

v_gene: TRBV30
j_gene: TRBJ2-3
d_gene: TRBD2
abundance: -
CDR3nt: TGTGCCTGGTCCCTAGCGGGATTCGATACGCAGTATTTT
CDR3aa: CAWSLAGFDTQYF

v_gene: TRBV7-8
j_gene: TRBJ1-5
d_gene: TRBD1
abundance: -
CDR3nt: TGTGCCAGCAGCCCCCACAGGGGCGGTCAGCCCCAGCATTTT
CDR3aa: CASSPHRGGQPQHF

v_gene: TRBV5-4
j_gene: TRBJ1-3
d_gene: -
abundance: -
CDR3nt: TGTGCCAGCAGCTCCCGGGGGGCGCGAAACACCATATATTTT
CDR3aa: CASSSRGARNTIYF

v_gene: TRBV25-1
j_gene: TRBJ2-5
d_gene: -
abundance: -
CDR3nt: TGTGCCAGCAGTGAGATTAGGGAACAAGAGACCCAGTACTTC
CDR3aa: CASSEIREQETQYF

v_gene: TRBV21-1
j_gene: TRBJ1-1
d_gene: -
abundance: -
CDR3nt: TGTGCCAGCAGCAAATCCGCCTTGGACCAGGGGGGCGACACTGAAGCTTTCTTT
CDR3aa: CASSKSALDQGGDTEAFF

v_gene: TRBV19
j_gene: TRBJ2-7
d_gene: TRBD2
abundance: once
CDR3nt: TGTGCCAGTAGCGGACTAGCGGGAGGGAACGAGCAGTACTTC
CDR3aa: CASSGLAGGNEQYF

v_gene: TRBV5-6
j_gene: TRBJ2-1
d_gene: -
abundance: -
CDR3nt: TGTGCCAGCAGCGATGGACTTGAGAGCTCCTACAATGAGCAGTTCTTC
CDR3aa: CASSDGLESSYNEQFF

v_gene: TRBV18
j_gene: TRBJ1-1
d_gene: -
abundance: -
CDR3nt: TGTGCCAGCTCACGACAGGAGTACGGCACTGAAGCTTTCTTT
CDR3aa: CASSRQEYGTEAFF

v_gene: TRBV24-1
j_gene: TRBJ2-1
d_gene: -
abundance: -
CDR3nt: TGTGCCACCAGTACCGGCCAGACCTACAATGAGCAGTTCTTC
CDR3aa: CATSTGQTYNEQFF

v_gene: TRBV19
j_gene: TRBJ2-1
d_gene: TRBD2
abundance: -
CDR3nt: TGTGCCAGTAGTAGACTAGCGGGAGGGATTGGTGAGCAGTTCTTC
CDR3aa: CASSRLAGGIGEQFF

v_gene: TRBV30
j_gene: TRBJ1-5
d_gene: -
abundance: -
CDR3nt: TGTGCCTGGAGTCGGGGGACGGCGTTGCATCAGCCCCAGCATTTT
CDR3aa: CAWSRGTALHQPQHF

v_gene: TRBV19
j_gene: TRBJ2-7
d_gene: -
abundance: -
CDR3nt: TGTGCCAGTAGTAAGTCAGGGGCATACGAGCAGTACTTC
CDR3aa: CASSKSGAYEQYF

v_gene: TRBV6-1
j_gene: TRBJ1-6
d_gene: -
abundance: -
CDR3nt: TGTGCCAGCAGTGAACCCCTGTATAATTCACCCCTCCACTTT
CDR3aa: CASSEPLYNSPLHF

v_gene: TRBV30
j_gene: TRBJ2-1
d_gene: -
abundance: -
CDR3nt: TGTGCCTGGAGGCCAACCTACAATGAGCAGTTCTTC
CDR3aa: CAWRPTYNEQFF

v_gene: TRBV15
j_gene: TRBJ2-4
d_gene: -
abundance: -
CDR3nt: TGTGCCACCAGCAGTGCCGACGGGGGTCTTTGGTCCATGGCCAAAAACATTCAGTACTTC
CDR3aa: CATSSADGGLWSMAKNIQYF

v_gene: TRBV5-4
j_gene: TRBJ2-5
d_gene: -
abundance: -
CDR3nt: TGTGCCAGCAGCTTGGGTCGGACGGCGGCCCAAGAGACCCAGTACTTC
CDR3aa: CASSLGRTAAQETQYF

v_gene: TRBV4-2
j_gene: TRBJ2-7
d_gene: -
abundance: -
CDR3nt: TGTGCCAGCAGCCAAGATTTCCGCGGAGGGGGGAGGGAGCAGTACTTC
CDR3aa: CASSQDFRGGGREQYF

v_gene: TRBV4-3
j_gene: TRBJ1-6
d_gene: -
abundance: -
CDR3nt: TGCGCCAGCAGCCAGAGCACACGATTGGGGAATTCACCCCTCCACTTT
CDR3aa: CASSQSTRLGNSPLHF

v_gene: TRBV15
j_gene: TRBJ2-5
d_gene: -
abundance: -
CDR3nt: TGTGCCACCAGCAGACAACTAGAGGGGGAGACCCAGTACTTC
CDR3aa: CATSRQLEGETQYF

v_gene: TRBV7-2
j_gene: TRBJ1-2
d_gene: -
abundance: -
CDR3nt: TGTGCCAGCAGCTCCCCAGTAGCTAACTATGGCTACACCTTC
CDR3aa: CASSSPVANYGYTF

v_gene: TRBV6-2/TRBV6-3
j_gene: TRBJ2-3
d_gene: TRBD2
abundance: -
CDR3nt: TGTGCCAGCAGTTTTAGCCCCGAGGGTACTAGCGGGGGGCCTAGCACAGATACGCAGTATTTT
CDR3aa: CASSFSPEGTSGGPSTDTQYF

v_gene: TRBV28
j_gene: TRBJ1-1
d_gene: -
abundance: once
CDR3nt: TGTGCCAGCAGTCCCCCCTTAGGCGTTTGGAACACTGAAGCTTTCTTT
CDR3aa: CASSPPLGVWNTEAFF

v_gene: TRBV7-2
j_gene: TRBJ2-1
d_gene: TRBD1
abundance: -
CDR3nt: TGTGCCAGCATCCGTCTTGGGACAGGTTACAATGAGCAGTTCTTC
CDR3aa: CASIRLGTGYNEQFF

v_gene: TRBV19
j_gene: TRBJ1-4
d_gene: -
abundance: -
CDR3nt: TGTGCCAGCAAGCCACGCTCCGGGGGCCTTGCAACTAATGAAAAACTGTTTTTT
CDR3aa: CASKPRSGGLATNEKLFF

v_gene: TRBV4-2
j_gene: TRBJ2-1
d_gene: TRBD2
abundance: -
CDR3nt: TGTGCCAGCAGCCAACCCCATGGGACTAGCGGGAGTAATGAGCAGTTCTTC
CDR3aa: CASSQPHGTSGSNEQFF

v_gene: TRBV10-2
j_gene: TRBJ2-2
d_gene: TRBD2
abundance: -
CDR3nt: TGCGCCAGCGGTCGGACGGGAGGACGCACCGGGGAGCTGTTTTTT
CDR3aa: CASGRTGGRTGELFF

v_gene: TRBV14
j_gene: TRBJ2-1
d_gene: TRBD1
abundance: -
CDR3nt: TGTGCCAGCAGCCAAAACGGGACAGGGGTCAATGAGCAGTTCTTC
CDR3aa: CASSQNGTGVNEQFF